The 3 T cell receptor beta chains below were found in one sample sequenced in a study of Graves' ophthalmopathy and Graves' hyperthyroidism. Amplified material comprised TCR beta CDR3 regions derived from RNA transcripts. Scientists carried out first-round RT-PCR using HTBI primers and then a second-round multiplex PCR. TCRdb used MiXCR to reprocess the multiplex PCR reads, holding one entry per CDR3 protein. The table records around 1.1 million distinct CDR3 sequences, less than 45% of them present only once. Sequencing used peripheral blood or thyroid tissue (not recorded which). The receptors originated from an adult man with Graves' hyperthyroidism.

Only a few counts were recorded for this clonotype. J is TRBJ2-5 and V is TRBV7-9, with no clear D. Trimming stripped 4 bases from V and 1 base from J, with 13 bases between. Germline CDR1 is SEHNR and CDR2 is FQNEAQ (reference sequence). This CDR3 has 15 residues. This CDR3 reads CASSSGITLQETQYF. The CDR3 DNA is TGTGCCAGCAGCTCAGGTATAACACTCCAAGAGACCCAGTACTTC.

This clonotype was seen many times. The CDR3 loop is CASSPSSGANTEAFF. CDR3 sequence (DNA): TGCGCCAGCAGCCCGTCATCGGGGGCTAACACTGAAGCTTTCTTT. The rearrangement uses TRBV5-1 and TRBJ1-1; possibly TRBD1 for D (6 bases). Trimming shortened V by 4 bases and J by 2 bases, and 15 bases separated the two germline ends. The CDR3 consists of 15 residues. Germline V gene lookup returns CDR1 SGHRS and CDR2 YFSETQ. The variable domain in full, completed from reference TRBV5-1 and TRBJ1-1, reads KAGVTQTPRYLIKTRGQQVTLSCSPISGHRSVSWYQQTPGQGLQFLFEYFSETQRNKGNFPGRFSGRQFSNSRSEMNVSTLELGDSALYLCASSPSSGANTEAFFGQGTRLTVV.

The chain employs TRBV7-2 and TRBJ1-2; D unclear. Germline V gene data show CDR1 as SGHTA and CDR2 as FQGNSA. V was shortened by 0 bases and J by 4 bases, with 12 bases between the two germline ends. The CDR3 sequence is 15 residues long. CDR3 residues: CASSLAIASVYGYTF. The CDR3 DNA reads as TGTGCCAGCAGCTTAGCGATCGCCAGCGTCTATGGCTACACCTTC. Supplemented by reference TRBV7-2 and TRBJ1-2, the full variable domain reads GAGVSQSPSNKVTEKGKDVELRCDPISGHTALYWYRQSLGQGLEFLIYFQGNSAPDKSGLPSDRFSAERTGGSVSTLTIQRTQQEDSAVYLCASSLAIASVYGYTFGSGTRLTVV.